This TCR beta chain is drawn from a study of T cell responses to AZD1222 COVID-19 vaccine. Whole-study findings and limits: Repertoires were obtained only post-peak T cell response. Rises in breadth and depth of Spike-specific TCRs came after two AZD1222 doses. Reports say nearly half of spike-specific TCRs go after unmutated variant regions.

Libraries were prepared by immunoSEQ multiplex PCR; TCRdb keeps only in-frame clonotypes and omits some of them. This repertoire shows about 94,000 clones, approximately 81% found once; its top ten account for roughly 5%. With respect to this clone: Its antigen is not known.

Germline V CDR1 and CDR2: GTSNPN, SVGIG (reference sequence). Trimming at V came to 5 bases and at J to 1 base, leaving 2 bases not matched to a gene. There are 13 residues in the CDR3. This TCR was sampled from an adult who received the AZD1222 COVID-19 vaccine. Sequences were derived from peripheral blood, sampled 28 days after the second AZD1222 dose. The chain combines TRBV30 with TRBJ2-3; TRBD2 aligns across 8 bases. CDR3 loop: CAWGAGGTDTQYF. The CDR3 DNA reads as TGTGCCTGGGGAGCGGGAGGCACAGATACGCAGTATTTT.